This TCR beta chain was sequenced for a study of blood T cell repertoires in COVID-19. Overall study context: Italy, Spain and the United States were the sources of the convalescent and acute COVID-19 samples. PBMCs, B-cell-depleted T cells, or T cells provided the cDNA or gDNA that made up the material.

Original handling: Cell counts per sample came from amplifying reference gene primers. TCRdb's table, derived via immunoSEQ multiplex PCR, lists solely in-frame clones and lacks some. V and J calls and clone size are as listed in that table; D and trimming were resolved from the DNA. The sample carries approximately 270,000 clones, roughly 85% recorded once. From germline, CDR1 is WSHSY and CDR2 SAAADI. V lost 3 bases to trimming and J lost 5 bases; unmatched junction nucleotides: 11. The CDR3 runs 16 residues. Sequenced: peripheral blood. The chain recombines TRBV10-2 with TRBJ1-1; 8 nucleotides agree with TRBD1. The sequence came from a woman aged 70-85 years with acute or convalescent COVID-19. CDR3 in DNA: TGCGCCAGCAGTGAAAGGGGTGGGACAGGTCGGACTGAAGCTTTCTTT. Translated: CASSERGGTGRTEAFF.